This T cell receptor (beta chain) was obtained from a study of blood T cells in healthy people across ages. PCR was performed a second time for about 7 to 11 cycles using a sample-barcoded 5' primer and a J-beta primer mix. Template switching added a 12-random-nucleotide identifier to every cDNA molecule. TCRdb reanalysed the 5' RACE reads using MiXCR and keeps one entry per CDR3 protein. The repertoire holds some 370,000 distinct CDR3 sequences, with 45% to 65% as singletons. To note about this clonotype: Antigen unknown.

Isolating PBMCs gave at least 6.5 million of these cells per sample. V was pared by 1 base and J by 3 bases, with 10 bases between. This CDR3 has 15 amino acids. Germline CDR1 reads MNHEY; CDR2 reads SVGAGI. Study results and caveats: Lack of knowledge of donor CMV status possibly confounded expanded clonotype changes. Underestimates were what the diversity estimates from one million T cells were considered to be.

Sequencing was carried out using blood. This receptor was identified in a man aged 60-69 years in good health. This chain connects TRBV6-5 to TRBJ2-1; D perhaps matches TRBD2 (6 bases). The CDR3 coding sequence is TGTGCCAGCAGTTACTGGCGGGAAGGCTACAATGAGCAGTTCTTC. Translated: CASSYWREGYNEQFF.